These 32 T cell receptor beta chains were all obtained from the same sample, sequenced in a study of blood T cell repertoires in COVID-19 (dated by TCRdb to 2020 to 2022). The library was built by means of the immunoSEQ multiplex PCR assay. TCRdb re-hosts the immuneACCESS table, in-frame sequences only. Its copies lack some clones; in the studies checked, an unresolved V gene accounts for under half of them, and the cause for the rest is not known. For this sample the table gives under 500,000 clones, of which approximately 92% were detected only once. The ten largest clones take up roughly 1.1% of the sample. The sample consisted of PBMCs or T cells enriched from blood (not recorded which). These receptor sequences come from a man aged 25 to 40 who had recovered from COVID-19.

This chain links TRBV7-9 with TRBJ2-3, with TRBD1 matching 7 bases. V lost 1 base, J lost 3 bases, and 10 bases stayed unmatched. In germline, CDR1 is SEHNR, CDR2 FQNEAQ (reference sequence). CDR3 length equals 17 residues. The CDR3 spells CASSLGFTGEWTDTQYF. The CDR3, as DNA: TGTGCCAGCAGCTTAGGATTCACAGGGGAATGGACAGATACGCAGTATTTT.

A few counts support this clone. The chain links TRBV5-1 to TRBJ2-1; 7 nucleotides agree with TRBD2. V lost 0 bases to trimming and J lost 4 bases; unmatched junction nucleotides: 4. Germline loops: CDR1 SGHRS, CDR2 YFSETQ. The CDR3 is 15 amino acids. This CDR3 reads CASSLVVAGYNEQFF. The DNA of the CDR3 is TGCGCCAGCAGCTTGGTGGTAGCGGGTTACAATGAGCAGTTCTTC. The whole variable domain, filled in from reference TRBV5-1 and TRBJ2-1, reads KAGVTQTPRYLIKTRGQQVTLSCSPISGHRSVSWYQQTPGQGLQFLFEYFSETQRNKGNFPGRFSGRQFSNSRSEMNVSTLELGDSALYLCASSLVVAGYNEQFFGPGTRLTVL.

The chain is built from TRBV11-2 and TRBJ2-5; maybe TRBD2 (5 bases). This CDR3 is built from 14 residues. Germline V lookup: CDR1 SGHAT, CDR2 FQNNGV. Trimming removed 3 bases at V and 4 bases at J, with 12 bases between. CDR3 coding DNA: TGTGCCAGCAGCTTCGGCGGGTTGGGAGAGACCCAGTACTTC. This gives the protein CASSFGGLGETQYF.

About this clone: The sample carries other DNA sequences with the same CDR3. The rearrangement links TRBV7-9 to TRBJ1-3; D unresolved. Germline loops: CDR1 SEHNR, CDR2 FQNEAQ (reference sequence). The CDR3 is 13 residues long. The germline V and J ends were trimmed by 3 bases and 0 bases, with 3 bases remaining between them. The CDR3 nucleotides are TGTGCCAGCAGCTTGGCCTCTGGAAACACCATATATTTT. Amino acid sequence: CASSLASGNTIYF.

This CDR3 reads CASSVKSADTQYF. For the CDR3, the DNA is TGTGCCAGCAGCGTGAAAAGCGCAGATACGCAGTATTTT. The J gene is TRBJ2-3, the V gene TRBV5-6; D gene unclear. Trimming removed 4 bases from V and 4 bases from J, with 10 bases in between. This CDR3 is 13 amino acids long. The germline V gene has CDR1 SGHDT and CDR2 YYEEEE.

The chain is built from TRBV2 and TRBJ1-1; no definite D call. V was pared by 5 bases and J by 1 base, with 8 bases between. Looked up from germline, CDR1 is SNHLY and CDR2 is FYNNEI. The CDR3 length is 13 residues. CDR3 nucleotide sequence: TGTGCCAGCAGTCCCAGTCAGAACACTGAAGCTTTCTTT. It translates to CASSPSQNTEAFF.

The CDR3 nucleotides read TGTGCCTGGAGTGTAGGGCAGGGCGACGAAGCTTTCTTT. Protein product: CAWSVGQGDEAFF. The chain recombines TRBV30 with TRBJ1-1; tentatively, D is TRBD1 (5 bases). V was clipped by 0 bases and J by 8 bases, with 13 bases between them. The germline V gene has CDR1 GTSNPN and CDR2 SVGIG (reference sequence). This CDR3 is built from 13 residues.

The rearrangement joins TRBV19 to TRBJ1-4; D is uncertain. In germline, CDR1 is LNHDA, CDR2 SQIVND (reference sequence). The CDR3 covers 14 residues. V dropped 7 bases and J dropped 0 bases, with 9 bases sitting between them. CDR3 sequence: CASTGGATNEKLFF. Here the CDR3 DNA reads TGTGCCAGTACAGGAGGAGCAACTAATGAAAAACTGTTTTTT. Based on the CDR3 plus reference TRBV19 and TRBJ1-4, the full variable domain is DGGITQSPKYLFRKEGQNVTLSCEQNLNHDAMYWYRQDPGQGLRLIYYSQIVNDFQKGDIAEGYSVSREKKESFPLTVTSAQKNPTAFYLCASTGGATNEKLFFGSGTQLSVL.

V and J are TRBV12-3 or TRBV12-4 and TRBJ2-4; weak D call: TRBD2 (5 bases). V lost 6 bases to trimming and J lost 9 bases, with 9 bases between them. The CDR3 is made up of 11 amino acids. CDR3 DNA sequence: TGTGCCAGCAGCCCCCGGGGCATTCAGTACTTC. It translates to CASSPRGIQYF.

The chain has TRBV28 and TRBJ1-3; D not certain. The germline gives CDR1 MDHEN, CDR2 SYDVKM. V was cut by 3 bases and J by 0 bases, with 9 bases left in between. The CDR3 is 15 residues long. The CDR3 is CASSLTSRSGNTIYF. CDR3 coding DNA: TGTGCCAGCAGTTTGACATCCCGCTCTGGAAACACCATATATTTT. The whole variable domain, remainder taken from reference TRBV28 and TRBJ1-3, is DVKVTQSSRYLVKRTGEKVFLECVQDMDHENMFWYRQDPGLGLRLIYFSYDVKMKEKGDIPEGYSVSREKKERFSLILESASTNQTSMYLCASSLTSRSGNTIYFGEGSWLTVV.

This rearrangement joins TRBV12-5 to TRBJ2-4; the match to TRBD1 covers 10 bases. Germline V gene sequence: CDR1 LGHNT, CDR2 FRNRAP. The CDR3 length is 19 residues. The V and J ends lost 7 bases and 0 bases, in that order; junction bases with no gene match: 15. CDR3 amino acids: CASALSGDRGYLAKNIQYF. CDR3 nucleotide sequence: TGTGCTAGTGCCCTTTCGGGGGACAGGGGCTATCTAGCCAAAAACATTCAGTACTTC.

Details on this clone: The junction departs from germline at one end; a sequencing error may be responsible. V and J are TRBV7-9 and TRBJ2-1; 9 bases are shared with TRBD1. The CDR3 sequence is 17 residues long. Germline V gene data show CDR1 as SEHNR and CDR2 as FQNEAQ (reference sequence). CDR3 nucleotide sequence: TGTGCCAGCAGCCCCTCCGTGGGGACAGGGTTCTACCATGAGCAGTTCTTC. It specifies CASSPSVGTGFYHEQFF.

The J gene is TRBJ2-5, the V gene TRBV2, with 7 bases lining up with TRBD1. The germline CDR1 and CDR2 sequences are SNHLY and FYNNEI. J lost 5 bases, V lost 6 bases, and 6 bases had no gene match. This CDR3 region has 13 residues. The CDR3 is CASRGDRVETQYF. For the CDR3, the DNA is TGTGCCAGCAGGGGTGACAGGGTGGAGACCCAGTACTTC.

This clone has only one observation. The V and J genes are TRBV18 and TRBJ1-4; possibly TRBD1 for D (6 bases). The CDR3 is made up of 13 amino acids. V gave up 4 bases and J gave up 5 bases, with 8 bases separating them. Germline lookup yields CDR1 KGHSH and CDR2 LQKENI. CDR3 nucleotide sequence: TGTGCCAGCTCACGGGACAAGAATGAAAAACTGTTTTTT. Amino acid sequence: CASSRDKNEKLFF.

The chain couples TRBV30 to TRBJ2-5, with TRBD1 matching over 7 bases. Germline V gene lookup returns CDR1 GTSNPN and CDR2 SVGIG (reference sequence). This CDR3 has 15 residues. After removal of 2 bases from V and 2 bases from J, the junction contained 8 bases not matched to a gene. This CDR3 reads CAWSKQTGMQETQYF. CDR3 nucleotides: TGTGCCTGGAGTAAACAGACAGGGATGCAAGAGACCCAGTACTTC.

V and J are TRBV5-5 and TRBJ2-7; a possible D gene is TRBD2 (6 bases). CDR1 and CDR2 from the germline V gene are SGHKS and YYEKEE (reference sequence). Trimming stripped 0 bases from V and 6 bases from J, with 13 bases between. This CDR3 has 14 amino acids. The CDR3, as DNA: TGTGCCAGCAGCTTGGGAGACTCCGGGGGCGAGCAGTACTTC. Protein: CASSLGDSGGEQYF.

This clone showed up just once. The gene calls are TRBV27 and TRBJ1-5, with a weak D call TRBD1 (6 bases). The germline gives CDR1 MNHEY, CDR2 SMNVEV (reference sequence). This CDR3 spans 14 amino acids. Trimming cost V 3 bases and J 3 bases, with 9 bases left between them. The CDR3 protein is CASSFGGFNQPQHF. CDR3 coding DNA: TGTGCCAGCAGTTTTGGGGGCTTCAATCAGCCCCAGCATTTT.

The genes are TRBV3-1 (or the pseudogene TRBV3-2) and TRBJ1-4, with a tentative D call TRBD1 (5 bases). The V gene lost 9 bases and the J gene lost 8 bases, with 13 bases spanning the gap. The CDR3 runs to 12 residues. Germline CDR1 and CDR2: LGHDT and YNNKEL (reference sequence). In DNA form, the CDR3 reads TGTGCCAGTACAAGTCGGGGGGAAAAACTGTTTTTT. It encodes CASTSRGEKLFF.

This sequence joins TRBV9 and TRBJ1-2; maybe TRBD1 (6 bases). This CDR3 has 15 amino acids. The V gene lost 0 bases and the J gene lost 5 bases, with 14 bases spanning the gap. Germline values: CDR1 SGDLS, CDR2 YYNGEE. In DNA, the CDR3 is TGTGCCAGCAGCGTAGAACGACAGGCCCTGTATGGCTACACCTTC. Translation gives CASSVERQALYGYTF.

The rearrangement joins TRBV7-9 to TRBJ1-6, with 9 bases that match TRBD1. CDR1 and CDR2 from the germline V gene are SEHNR and FQNEAQ (reference sequence). V lost 2 bases, J lost 9 bases, and 8 bases stayed unmatched. The CDR3 covers 16 residues. The CDR3 region has the DNA TGTGCCAGCAGCTTACCCCGTGGGACAGGGAGTTCACCCCTCCACTTT. Protein: CASSLPRGTGSSPLHF.

The chain is built from TRBV28 and TRBJ2-7; 8 bases are a match to TRBD2. The germline V gene encodes CDR1 MDHEN and CDR2 SYDVKM. The CDR3 spans 16 residues. Unmatched junction bases numbered 10, after V lost 5 bases and J lost 1 base. The CDR3 region is CASSPNIPGGSYEQYF. The CDR3 DNA reads TGTGCCAGCAGTCCAAACATCCCGGGGGGGTCCTACGAGCAGTACTTC.

This clone has only one observation. The chain links TRBV3-1 (or the pseudogene TRBV3-2) to TRBJ1-2; possibly TRBD1 for D (5 bases). Trimming removed 2 bases at V and 8 bases at J, with 18 bases between. The germline CDR1 and CDR2 sequences are LGHDT and YNNKEL (reference sequence). The CDR3 extends over 15 amino acids. The CDR3 DNA reads TGTGCCAGCAGCCAATTAGGCAGGGTAAGGGCGGGCTACACCTTC. Its translation is CASSQLGRVRAGYTF.

The chain employs TRBV12-3 or TRBV12-4 and TRBJ1-2; maybe TRBD1 (5 bases). V dropped 11 bases and J dropped 1 base, with 14 bases sitting between them. This CDR3 has 13 amino acids. CDR3 sequence (DNA): TGTGCCTCGCGGGACCAAATTAACTATGGCTACACCTTC. Protein product: CASRDQINYGYTF.

The CDR3 reads CASSQGSRRSDASTDTQYF. The CDR3 bases are TGTGCCAGCAGCCAAGGTTCGCGTCGAAGCGATGCTAGCACAGATACGCAGTATTTT. J is TRBJ2-3 and V is TRBV3-1 (or the pseudogene TRBV3-2); D gene uncertain. This CDR3 comprises 19 residues. Per germline, CDR1 LGHDT and CDR2 YNNKEL (reference sequence). V was trimmed by 1 base and J by 0 bases, leaving 20 bases between them.

This clone was picked up a small number of times. This rearrangement joins TRBV11-2 to TRBJ2-7; weak D call: TRBD2 (5 bases). The germline V and J ends were trimmed by 5 bases and 4 bases, with 9 bases remaining between them. Germline assignment: CDR1 SGHAT and CDR2 FQNNGV. This CDR3 has 12 amino acids. For the CDR3, the DNA is TGTGCCAGCAGCAGGACTGAGTACGAGCAGTACTTC. Its protein is CASSRTEYEQYF.

This clone occurred once. The chain joins TRBV29-1 to TRBJ1-1; a possible D gene is TRBD1 (5 bases). The CDR3 sequence is 14 residues long. Germline V gives CDR1 SQVTM, CDR2 ANQGSEA. Trimming removed 6 bases from V and 4 bases from J, with 18 bases in between. CDR3 sequence reads: CSVVARGGVTEAFF. Here the CDR3 DNA reads TGCAGCGTCGTAGCAAGGGGTGGGGTCACTGAAGCTTTCTTT.

The gene calls are TRBV12-5 and TRBJ2-1, with 10 bases aligning to TRBD2. Per the germline V gene, CDR1 is LGHNT and CDR2 is FRNRAP. This CDR3 is built from 14 residues. Germline trimming cut 5 bases from V and 5 bases from J; bases unmatched to any gene: 3. The CDR3 loop reads CASGSGRAHNEQFF. CDR3 in DNA: TGTGCTAGTGGTAGCGGGAGGGCCCACAATGAGCAGTTCTTC.

The chain combines TRBV28 with TRBJ1-5, with a weak D call TRBD1 (5 bases). Germline CDR1 and CDR2: MDHEN and SYDVKM. This CDR3 is 14 amino acids long. The V and J ends lost 5 bases and 3 bases respectively, with 11 bases between them. CDR3 nucleotides: TGTGCCAGCAGTATGTCTGGGGCCAATCAGCCCCAGCATTTT. This encodes CASSMSGANQPQHF.

The chain combines TRBV7-7 with TRBJ2-5, with 8 nucleotides matching TRBD1. The CDR3 has 15 amino acids. J lost 3 bases, V lost 1 base, and 4 bases had no gene match. Germline V lookup: CDR1 SSHAT, CDR2 FNYEAQ (reference sequence). CDR3 loop: CASSLGRGLKETQYF. CDR3 in DNA: TGTGCCAGCAGCTTAGGCAGGGGGCTAAAAGAGACCCAGTACTTC.

This sequence joins TRBV2 and TRBJ2-3; TRBD2 matches at 10 bases. The V segment lost 3 bases and the J segment 0 bases; nucleotides outside the gene matches: 6. Germline V gene data show CDR1 as SNHLY and CDR2 as FYNNEI. The CDR3 runs 17 residues. The CDR3 region is CASSEDGLAVSTDTQYF. The CDR3 region has the DNA TGTGCCAGCAGTGAGGACGGACTAGCGGTTAGCACAGATACGCAGTATTTT.

A single count supports this clone. The J gene is TRBJ2-3, the V gene TRBV28; the D is unclear. Germline V gene sequence: CDR1 MDHEN, CDR2 SYDVKM. With 9 bases removed from V and 0 bases from J, the gap between germline ends came to 16 bases. The CDR3 extends over 15 amino acids. CDR3: CASSGFGLSTDTQYF. Written as DNA, the CDR3 is TGTGCCAGTTCCGGGTTCGGTCTTAGCACAGATACGCAGTATTTT. Variable domain in full (rest from reference TRBV28 and TRBJ2-3): DVKVTQSSRYLVKRTGEKVFLECVQDMDHENMFWYRQDPGLGLRLIYFSYDVKMKEKGDIPEGYSVSREKKERFSLILESASTNQTSMYLCASSGFGLSTDTQYFGPGTRLTVL.

The chain joins TRBV2 to TRBJ2-2; 8 bases agree with TRBD2. CDR1 and CDR2 (germline): SNHLY, FYNNEI. CDR3 length equals 15 residues. V was clipped by 4 bases and J by 10 bases; unmatched bases: 11. The chain's CDR3 is CASSVRGAWEEELFF. The DNA for the CDR3 is TGTGCCAGCAGTGTGCGGGGGGCATGGGAAGAGGAGCTGTTTTTT. Variable domain in full (rest from reference TRBV2 and TRBJ2-2): EPEVTQTPSHQVTQMGQEVILRCVPISNHLYFYWYRQILGQKVEFLVSFYNNEISEKSEIFDDQFSVERPDGSNFTLKIRSTKLEDSAMYFCASSVRGAWEEELFFGEGSRLTVL.